The T cell receptor (beta chain) described here comes from a study of T cells in Graves' hyperthyroidism and ophthalmopathy. This clonotype occurred a few times. Its matching antigen is unknown. Whole-study results and caveats: Blood samples included most of the expanded thyroid clonotypes exceeding 0.001. In the analysis, a 13 V-J model separated ophthalmopathy from stable hyperthyroidism.

Trimming took 5 bases from V and 6 from J, leaving 10 bases between them. The CDR3 is made up of 12 amino acids. CDR1 is ENHRY, CDR2 SYGVKD, per germline. Patients having uncontrolled infection, another autoimmune disease, pregnancy or lactation were not included. Amplification targeted TCR beta CDR3 regions from RNA transcripts. With the HTBI primer set, the TCR CDR3 went through a first round of RT-PCR. TCRdb called the multiplex PCR reads again in MiXCR, with one record for every CDR3 protein. This table has around 300,000 distinct CDR3 sequences, approximately 14% appearing once. The sequence was collected from a woman aged 40 to 49 with Graves' ophthalmopathy. The sequenced material came from blood. V is TRBV10-3 and J is TRBJ1-1, with D possibly matching TRBD1 (6 bases). This CDR3 is CAISFGGAEAFF. Here the CDR3 DNA reads TGTGCCATCAGTTTTGGGGGCGCTGAAGCTTTCTTT.